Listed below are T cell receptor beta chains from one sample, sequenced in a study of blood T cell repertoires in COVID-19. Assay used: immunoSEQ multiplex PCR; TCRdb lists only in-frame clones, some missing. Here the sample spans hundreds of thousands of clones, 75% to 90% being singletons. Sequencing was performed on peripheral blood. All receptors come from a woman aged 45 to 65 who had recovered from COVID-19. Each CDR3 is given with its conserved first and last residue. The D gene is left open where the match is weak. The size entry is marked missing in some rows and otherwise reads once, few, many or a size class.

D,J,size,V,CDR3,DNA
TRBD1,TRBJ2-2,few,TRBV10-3,CAISRTGVTTGELFF,TGTGCCATCAGCCGGACAGGGGTAACGACCGGGGAGCTGTTTTTT
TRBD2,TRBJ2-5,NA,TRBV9,CASSPQPLAGKETQYF,TGTGCCAGCAGCCCCCAACCACTAGCGGGAAAAGAGACCCAGTACTTC
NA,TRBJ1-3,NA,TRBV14,CASSPRTVSWGIGDPNGNTIYF,TGTGCCAGCAGCCCCAGGACAGTATCGTGGGGGATCGGGGATCCCAATGGAAACACCATATATTTT
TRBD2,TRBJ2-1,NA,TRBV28,CASSSLAGITYNEQFF,TGTGCCAGCAGTTCTCTAGCGGGAATCACCTACAATGAGCAGTTCTTC
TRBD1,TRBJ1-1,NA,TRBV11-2,CASSWRGRGTEAFF,TGTGCCAGCTCGTGGAGGGGGCGAGGGACTGAAGCTTTCTTT
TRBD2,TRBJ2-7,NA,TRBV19,CASSGLGGALGYEQYF,TGTGCCAGTAGTGGGCTCGGGGGGGCCCTCGGCTACGAGCAGTACTTC
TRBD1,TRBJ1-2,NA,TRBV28,CASSSGQGGYGYTF,TGTGCCAGCAGTTCCGGACAGGGGGGTTATGGCTACACCTTC
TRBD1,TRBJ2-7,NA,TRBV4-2,CASSRYGTDYEQYF,TGTGCCAGCAGCCGGTATGGGACAGACTACGAGCAGTACTTC
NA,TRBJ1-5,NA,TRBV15,CATSIGVFQPQHF,TGTGCCACCAGCATCGGAGTTTTTCAGCCCCAGCATTTT
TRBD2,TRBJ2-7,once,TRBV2,CASRVPGGGSGEQYF,TGTGCCAGCAGAGTCCCGGGGGGGGGCTCGGGAGAGCAGTACTTC
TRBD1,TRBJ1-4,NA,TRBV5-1,CASSLGQVNEKLFF,TGCGCCAGCAGCCTGGGACAGGTTAATGAAAAACTGTTTTTT